These 10 T cell receptor delta chains were sequenced from one sample in a study of γδ T cells in repeated Plasmodium falciparum infection. TCRdb called clones anew from the multiplex PCR reads with CATT. The profile shows around 82,000 delta-chain clones, 1.4% to 1.5% of them singletons. Flow sorting of PBMC yielded separate Vgamma9/Vdelta2+ and Vdelta2-negative gammadelta T cell populations for bulk repertoire analysis. The sequencing sample was made of gamma-delta T cells from blood. These receptors all stem from a pool of human donors (malaria-infected and uninfected, not separated).

This clone was observed many times. J is TRDJ1 and V is TRDV1; TRDD3 matches 11 bases. The J gene is absent in TCRdb and was assigned here via DNA matching to germline. The trim removed 2 bases at V and 0 bases at J, leaving 41 bases unmatched. CDR1 and CDR2 (germline): TSWWSYY, QGS. This CDR3 comprises 29 residues. This CDR3 reads CALGEFRKEPHPSYREWGIRVSYTDKLIF. The CDR3 region has the DNA TGTGCTCTTGGGGAATTTCGGAAAGAACCCCATCCTTCCTACAGGGAGTGGGGGATACGCGTATCTTACACCGATAAACTCATCTTT.

This clone was seen at least ten times. The sample carries other DNA sequences with the same CDR3. The V call is TRDV1, the J call TRDJ1; D might be TRDD2 or TRDD3, each matching 6 bases. The germline gives CDR1 TSWWSYY, CDR2 QGS. Trimming removed 4 bases at V and 0 bases at J, with 30 bases between. The CDR3 extends over 21 amino acids. Here the CDR3 reads CALGGRPSLKTGDSYTDKLIF. CDR3 DNA: TGTGCTCTTGGGGGGCGGCCTTCCCTTAAAACGGGGGACTCGTACACCGATAAACTCATCTTT.

This clone was detected a few times. This likely reflects a read error, since a far larger clone is one base away. Within the sample, other DNA sequences also encode this same CDR3. The chain joins TRDV1 to TRDJ1; 11 bases map to TRDD3. The CDR3 consists of 23 residues. The germline V gene encodes CDR1 TSWWSYY and CDR2 QGS. V was clipped by 1 base and J by 5 bases; unmatched bases: 27. The CDR3 region has the DNA TGTGCTCTTGGGGAACCCGGCTTCCTTTCAAACCTACTGGGGGATATAAAAACGGATAAACTCATCTTT. It specifies CALGEPGFLSNLLGDIKTDKLIF.

On this clone: This is likely an artifact of a read error, given a far larger clone one base away. In the same sample, other DNA sequences code for this CDR3. This sequence joins TRDV1 and TRDJ1; TRDD2 is a possible D gene (6 bases). Assignment of the J gene here rests on matching the DNA to germline, because TCRdb gives none. Germline lookup yields CDR1 TSWWSYY and CDR2 QGS. There are 23 residues in the CDR3. The V gene lost 1 base and the J gene lost 2 bases, with 35 bases spanning the gap. The CDR3 DNA reads as TGTGCTCTTGGGGAACGTTGTACCTTCCCAGGGGGGTACTGGAGTATAGGAACCGATAAACTCATCTTT. Its protein is CALGERCTFPGGYWSIGTDKLIF.

This clone was seen only a few times. A far more abundant clone sits one base away, making this likely a read error. Other nucleotide sequences from this sample produce the same CDR3. The chain combines TRDV1 with TRDJ1, with D tentatively TRDD2 (6 bases). Here the J gene came from matching the DNA to germline, since TCRdb omits it. Germline V gene data show CDR1 as TSWWSYY and CDR2 as QGS. Trimming took 0 bases from V and 1 from J, leaving 39 bases between them. The CDR3 is 25 amino acids. The DNA for the CDR3 is TGTGCTCTTGGGGAACTGTTACTAGTACGGGTCGTTCCTAGGGGAATAATATCCGCCACCGATAAACTCATCTTT. This translates into CALGELLLVRVVPRGIISATDKLIF.

On this clone: TCRdb's protein for this DNA is that of a much larger clone and differs from the translation at residue 3, likely a read error; the protein shown is the DNA translation. V is TRDV2 and J is TRDJ1, with D possibly being TRDD3 (6 bases). TCRdb lists no J gene, so it was determined here by aligning the DNA to germline. CDR3 length: 15 amino acids. Germline V gives CDR1 GEAIGNYY, CDR2 EKD. CDR3 nucleotide sequence: TGTGCCCGTGATCCTGGGGATCAGTACACCGATAAACTCATCTTT. The encoded protein is CARDPGDQYTDKLIF.

For this clone: The protein given by TCRdb reflects a much larger clone and differs at residue 6 from this DNA's translation, likely from a read error; the protein shown is the DNA's translation. This chain links TRDV1 with TRDJ1; weak D call: TRDD2 (6 bases). TCRdb lists no J gene, so it was determined here by aligning the DNA to germline. Germline loops: CDR1 TSWWSYY, CDR2 QGS. Trimming left V 3 bases short and J 0 bases short, with 29 bases between. This CDR3 is built from 21 residues. This CDR3 is CALGDAPSYRYALGYTDKLIF. CDR3 nucleotides: TGTGCTCTTGGGGACGCTCCCTCCTACCGGTACGCGTTGGGGTACACCGATAAACTCATCTTT.

As concerns this clone: The translation of this DNA and the TCRdb protein of a much larger clone differ at residue 3, probably owing to a read error; the protein shown here is translated from the DNA. The CDR3, as DNA: TGTGCTTTTTTATTCCCTGGGGGCTCAAAACTCATCTTT. Protein sequence: CAFLFPGGSKLIF. V is TRDV1 and J is TRDJ1; 7 bases align to TRDD3. Here the J gene came from matching the DNA to germline, since TCRdb omits it. The CDR3 is 13 residues long. With V trimmed by 11 bases and J by 8 bases, 14 bases remained unmatched. Germline V lookup: CDR1 TSWWSYY, CDR2 QGS.

As regards this clone: A far larger clone is only one base removed, so a read error is likely. Different DNA sequences within this sample yield the same CDR3. This chain uses TRDV2 with TRDJ1; TRDD3 agrees at 8 bases. TCRdb gives no J gene; it was assigned here by matching the DNA to germline. Looked up from germline, CDR1 is GEAIGNYY and CDR2 is EKD. The CDR3 runs 16 residues. The CDR3 region has the DNA TGTGCTTGTGACACCGGCCTGGGGGACCACACCGATAAACTCATCTTT. As protein: CACDTGLGDHTDKLIF.

This clone has just a few counts. It differs at one base from a far larger clone, so likely a read error. The same CDR3 arises from other DNA sequences in this sample as well. The chain recombines TRDV3 with TRDJ2; TRDD2 might be the D (6 bases). The CDR3 has 17 residues. Germline V gene lookup returns CDR1 TVYSNPD and CDR2 GDNSRS (reference sequence). CDR3 region: CAFTLSAGPTLTAQLFF. The CDR3 region has the DNA TGTGCCTTCACCCTTTCCGCTGGTCCTACCTTGACAGCACAGCTCTTCTTT.